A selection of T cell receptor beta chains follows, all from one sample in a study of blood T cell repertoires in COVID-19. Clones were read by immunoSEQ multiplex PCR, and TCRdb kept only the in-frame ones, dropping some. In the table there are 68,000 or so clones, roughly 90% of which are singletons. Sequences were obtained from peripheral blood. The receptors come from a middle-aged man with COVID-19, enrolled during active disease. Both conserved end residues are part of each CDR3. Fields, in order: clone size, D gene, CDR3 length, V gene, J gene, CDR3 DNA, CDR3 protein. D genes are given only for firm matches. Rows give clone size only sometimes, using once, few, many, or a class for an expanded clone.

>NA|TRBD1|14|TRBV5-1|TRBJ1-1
TGCGCCAGCAGCTTGGCACCAGGGGGCACTGAAGCTTTCTTT
CASSLAPGGTEAFF
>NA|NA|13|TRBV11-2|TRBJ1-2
TGTGCCAGCAGCCCGGACGGGGACTATGGCTACACCTTC
CASSPDGDYGYTF
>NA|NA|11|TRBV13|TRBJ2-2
TGTGCCAGCAGCTCCCTCGGGGAGCTGTTTTTT
CASSSLGELFF
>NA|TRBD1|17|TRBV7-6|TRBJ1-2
TGTGCCAGCAGCCCGGGACAGCCCCAGCGATGGCCCTATGGCTACACCTTC
CASSPGQPQRWPYGYTF
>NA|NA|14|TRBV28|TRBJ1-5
TGTGCCAGCAGTGCTGGATGGAGGAATCAGCCCCAGCATTTT
CASSAGWRNQPQHF
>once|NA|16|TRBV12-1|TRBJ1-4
TGTGCCAGCAGGATAGGGACAGGAGCAACTAATGAAAAACTGTTTTTT
CASRIGTGATNEKLFF
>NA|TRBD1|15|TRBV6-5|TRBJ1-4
TGTGCCAGCAGTATCCGGACAGGGGGGAATGAAAAACTGTTTTTT
CASSIRTGGNEKLFF
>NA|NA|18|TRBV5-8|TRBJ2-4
TGTGCCAGCAGACCGAACTGGCGAGGACTCCTAGCCAAAAACATTCAGTACTTC
CASRPNWRGLLAKNIQYF
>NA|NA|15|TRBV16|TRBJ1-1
TGTGCCAGCAGCCAATCGGTAGCGGGGGACACTGAAGCTTTCTTT
CASSQSVAGDTEAFF
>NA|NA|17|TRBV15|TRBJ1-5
TGTGCCACCAGCCTGGCTTGGGGGGGGGAACGCAATCAGCCCCAGCATTTT
CATSLAWGGERNQPQHF
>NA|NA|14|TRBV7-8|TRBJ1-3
TGTGCCAGCAGCTTAGACAGGGAACGAAACACCATATATTTT
CASSLDRERNTIYF
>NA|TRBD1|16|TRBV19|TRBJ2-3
TGTGCCAGTAGTATGGTATGGGACAGGGTTGAAAATACGCAGTATTTT
CASSMVWDRVENTQYF
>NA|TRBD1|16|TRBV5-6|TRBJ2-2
TGTGCCAGCAGCCGAGGACAGGTACGGGACACCGGGGAGCTGTTTTTT
CASSRGQVRDTGELFF
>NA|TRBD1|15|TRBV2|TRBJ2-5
TGTGCCAGCAGCAGAGACAGGGATCTCCAAGAGACCCAGTACTTC
CASSRDRDLQETQYF
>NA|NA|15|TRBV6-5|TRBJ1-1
TGTGCCAGCAGTCGGGTCTTTGAGGGAGGCACTGAAGCTTTCTTT
CASSRVFEGGTEAFF
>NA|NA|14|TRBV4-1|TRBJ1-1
TGCGCCAGCAGCCAAGACACAGGAGACACTGAAGCTTTCTTT
CASSQDTGDTEAFF
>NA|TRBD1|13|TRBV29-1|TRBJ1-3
TGCAGCGCAAGGACAGGGGGCGGAAACACCATATATTTT
CSARTGGGNTIYF
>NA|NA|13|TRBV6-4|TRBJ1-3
TGTGCCAGCAGGTCGACTGATGGAAACACCATATATTTT
CASRSTDGNTIYF
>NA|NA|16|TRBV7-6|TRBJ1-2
TGTGCCAGCAGCTTAGCCACGGTGACTGACGGATATGGCTACACCTTC
CASSLATVTDGYGYTF
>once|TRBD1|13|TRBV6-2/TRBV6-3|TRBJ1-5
TGTGCCAGCAGCGTACAGGGGGCAACGCCCCAGCATTTT
CASSVQGATPQHF
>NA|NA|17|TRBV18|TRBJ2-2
TGTGCCAGCTCACCATTTGATAGGGGTGATAACACCGGGGAGCTGTTTTTT
CASSPFDRGDNTGELFF
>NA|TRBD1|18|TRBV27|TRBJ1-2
TGTGCCAGCAGTTATACGACAGGGTCGTCGGTAAGAGCCTATGGCTACACCTTC
CASSYTTGSSVRAYGYTF
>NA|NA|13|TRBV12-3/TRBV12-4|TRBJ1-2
TGTGCCAGCAGATTCACAGGCGCCTATGGCTACACCTTC
CASRFTGAYGYTF
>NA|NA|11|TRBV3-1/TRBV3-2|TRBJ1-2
TGTGCCAGTGGACAGAACTATGGCTACACCTTC
CASGQNYGYTF
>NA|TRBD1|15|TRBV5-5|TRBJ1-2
TGTGCCAGCAGCTCCGGACAGGGGGTTCCGTATGGCTACACCTTC
CASSSGQGVPYGYTF
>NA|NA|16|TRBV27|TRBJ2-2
TGTGCCAGCACCGACCGGGACAACGCGAACACCGGGGAGCTGTTTTTT
CASTDRDNANTGELFF
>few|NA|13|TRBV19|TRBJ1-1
TGTGCCAGTAGTAAGACAGGGAACACTGAAGCTTTCTTT
CASSKTGNTEAFF
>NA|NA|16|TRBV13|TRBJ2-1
TGTGCCAGCAGCCTGGCCGGGACACCAAGTGGAAATGAGCAGTTCTTC
CASSLAGTPSGNEQFF
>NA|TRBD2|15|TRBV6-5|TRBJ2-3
TGTGCCAGCCAGCGAACGGGGGGGCCTGGAGATACGCAGTATTTT
CASQRTGGPGDTQYF
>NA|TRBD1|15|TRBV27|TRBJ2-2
TGTGCCAGCACTCCCGGGACAGGGGCCACCGGGGAGCTGTTTTTT
CASTPGTGATGELFF
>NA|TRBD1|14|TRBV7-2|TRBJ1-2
TGTGCCAGCAGCTCAACAGGGGTGGTCTATGGCTACACCTTC
CASSSTGVVYGYTF
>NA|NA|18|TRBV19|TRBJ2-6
TGTGCCAGTAGACCGCGGACGGGAAAGAGCTCTGGGGCCAACGTCCTGACTTTC
CASRPRTGKSSGANVLTF
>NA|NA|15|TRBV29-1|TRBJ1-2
TGCAGCGTAGCATCGCAAGGACTTTTTAACTATGGCTACACCTTC
CSVASQGLFNYGYTF
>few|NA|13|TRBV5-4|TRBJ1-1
TGTGCCAGCAGCGCATCCAGGGTCACTGAAGCTTTCTTT
CASSASRVTEAFF
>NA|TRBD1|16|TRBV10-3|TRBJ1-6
TGTGCCATCAGTCCGGGACAGGGGGCGAGAAGTTCACCCCTCCACTTT
CAISPGQGARSSPLHF
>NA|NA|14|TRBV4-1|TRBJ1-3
TGCGCCAGCAGCCAAGGACAGTTACAAAACACCATATATTTT
CASSQGQLQNTIYF
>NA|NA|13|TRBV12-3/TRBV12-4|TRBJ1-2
TGTGCCAGCAGTTTTCTGGCCCTGTGGGGCTACACCTTC
CASSFLALWGYTF